This TCR beta chain is drawn from a study of cytotoxic CD8 clonotypes in ibrutinib-treated CLL. This table comes from immunoSEQ multiplex PCR, and its TCRdb copy is limited to in-frame clones, with some not included. The sample yields over 250,000 clones, around 76% seen once. Cryopreserved PBMCs yielded about 2 micrograms of genomic DNA for TCR beta libraries. The CDR3 runs to 16 residues. With 1 base removed from V and 4 bases from J, the gap between germline ends came to 17 bases. Looked up from germline, CDR1 is SGDLS and CDR2 is YYNGEE. The clonotype comes from a human donor with chronic lymphocytic leukemia. This chain connects TRBV9 to TRBJ1-2; weak D call: TRBD1 (5 bases). Sequencing was performed on PBMCs, taken at disease progression, from a patient treated with ibrutinib. The CDR3 nucleotides read TGTGCCAGCAGCGTACGCCCTTTTTTAGGGGTCTATGGCTACACCTTC. This translates into CASSVRPFLGVYGYTF.